This TCR beta chain was sequenced in a study of T cells expressing NK-cell markers. Study background: Sorted CD3+CD56+NKG2C+, CD3+CD56+NKG2C- and CD3+CD56-NKG2C+ T cells supplied TCR beta repertoires. Among eight sequenced donors, seven carried HCMV seropositivity while one was seronegative. Study observations and caveats: Of the CD8+ T cells in about 6 donors, roughly 1.0-7.5% belonged to dominant NKG2C+ clonotypes. Researchers report these clonotypes also headed the CD3+CD56-NKG2C+ fraction in four donors.

In the case of this clonotype: Its antigen is not identified.

Each CDR3 protein gets one entry in TCRdb, which reprocessed the 5' RACE reads and gives no DNA. Its table lists about 160,000 distinct CDR3 sequences. Per germline, CDR1 LNHDA and CDR2 SQIVND (reference sequence). This CDR3 has 13 residues. The chain recombines TRBV19 with TRBJ2-1. The TCR originated in a man aged 18 to 69 in good health. Sequenced: blood T cells: a sorted CD56 or NKG2C T cell subset, CD4+ or CD8+ T cells, or bulk PBMC T cells (not recorded which). CDR3 residues: CASSRRLNNEQFF.